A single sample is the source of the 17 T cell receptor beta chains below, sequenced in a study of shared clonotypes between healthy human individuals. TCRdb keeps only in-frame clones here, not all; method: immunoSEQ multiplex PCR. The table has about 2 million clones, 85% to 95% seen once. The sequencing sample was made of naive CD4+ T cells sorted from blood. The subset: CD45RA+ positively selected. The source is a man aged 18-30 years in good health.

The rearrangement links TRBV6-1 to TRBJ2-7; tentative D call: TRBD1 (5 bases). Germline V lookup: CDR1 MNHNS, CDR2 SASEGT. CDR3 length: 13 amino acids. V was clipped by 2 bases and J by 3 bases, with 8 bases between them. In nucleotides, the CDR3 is TGTGCCAGCAGTGAACGGACAAACTACGAGCAGTACTTC. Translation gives CASSERTNYEQYF.

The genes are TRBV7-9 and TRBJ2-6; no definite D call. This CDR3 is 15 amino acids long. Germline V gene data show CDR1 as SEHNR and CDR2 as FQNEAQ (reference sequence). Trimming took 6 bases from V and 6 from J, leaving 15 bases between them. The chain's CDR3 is CASRSPEAPANVLTF. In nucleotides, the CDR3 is TGTGCCAGCAGGTCCCCAGAGGCCCCGGCCAACGTCCTGACTTTC. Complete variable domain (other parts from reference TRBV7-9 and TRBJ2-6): DTGVSQNPRHKITKRGQNVTFRCDPISEHNRLYWYRQTLGQGPEFLTYFQNEAQLEKSRLLSDRFSAERPKGSFSTLEIQRTEQGDSAMYLCASRSPEAPANVLTFGAGSRLTVL.

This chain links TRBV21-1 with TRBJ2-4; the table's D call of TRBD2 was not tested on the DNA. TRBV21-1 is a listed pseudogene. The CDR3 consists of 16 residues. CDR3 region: CASSKVVTSGVNIQYF. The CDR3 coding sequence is TGTGCCAGCAGCAAAGTGGTAACTAGCGGGGTAAACATTCAGTACTTC.

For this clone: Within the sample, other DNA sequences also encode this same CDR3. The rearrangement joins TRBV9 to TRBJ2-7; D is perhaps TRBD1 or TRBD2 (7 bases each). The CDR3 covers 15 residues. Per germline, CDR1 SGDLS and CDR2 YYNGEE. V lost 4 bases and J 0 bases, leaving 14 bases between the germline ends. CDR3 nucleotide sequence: TGTGCCAGCAGCCCAACCAGGGGGGGCTCCTACGAGCAGTACTTC. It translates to CASSPTRGGSYEQYF.

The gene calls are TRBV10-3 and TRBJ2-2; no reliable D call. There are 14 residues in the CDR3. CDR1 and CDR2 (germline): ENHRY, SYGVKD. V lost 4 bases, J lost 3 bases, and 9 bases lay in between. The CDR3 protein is CAISATGYTGELFF. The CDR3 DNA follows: TGTGCCATCAGTGCTACCGGATACACCGGGGAGCTGTTTTTT.

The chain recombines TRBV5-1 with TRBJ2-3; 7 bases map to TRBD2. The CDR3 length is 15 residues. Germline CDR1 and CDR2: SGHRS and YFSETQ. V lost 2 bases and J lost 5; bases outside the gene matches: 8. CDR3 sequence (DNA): TGCGCCAGCAGCTTTGGCGGGAGTGGGAAAGATACGCAGTATTTT. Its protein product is CASSFGGSGKDTQYF.

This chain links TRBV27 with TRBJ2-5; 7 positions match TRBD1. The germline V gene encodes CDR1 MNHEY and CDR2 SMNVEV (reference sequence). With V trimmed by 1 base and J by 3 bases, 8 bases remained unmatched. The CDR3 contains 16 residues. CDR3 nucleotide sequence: TGTGCCAGCAGTTTATTAAGCCGTACAGGGGAAGAGACCCAGTACTTC. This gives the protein CASSLLSRTGEETQYF.

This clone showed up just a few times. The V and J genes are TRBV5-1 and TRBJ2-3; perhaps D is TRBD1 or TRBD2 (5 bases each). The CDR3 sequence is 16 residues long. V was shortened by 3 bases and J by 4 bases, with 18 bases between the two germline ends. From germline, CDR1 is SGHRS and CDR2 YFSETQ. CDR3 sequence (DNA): TGCGCCAGCAGCTCGGGGACCCATTTTGTGGCAGATACGCAGTATTTT. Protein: CASSSGTHFVADTQYF.

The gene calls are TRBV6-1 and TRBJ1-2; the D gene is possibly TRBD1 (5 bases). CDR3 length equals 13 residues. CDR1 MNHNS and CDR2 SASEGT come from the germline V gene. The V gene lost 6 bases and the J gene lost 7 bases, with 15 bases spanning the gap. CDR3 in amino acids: CASSYRDPAGYTF. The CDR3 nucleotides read TGTGCCAGCAGCTACCGGGACCCCGCTGGCTACACCTTC.

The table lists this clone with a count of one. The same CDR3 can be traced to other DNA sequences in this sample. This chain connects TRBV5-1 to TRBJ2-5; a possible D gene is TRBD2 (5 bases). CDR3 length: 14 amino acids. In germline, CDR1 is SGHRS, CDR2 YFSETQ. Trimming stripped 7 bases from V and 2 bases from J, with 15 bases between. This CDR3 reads CASSLQGGQETQYF. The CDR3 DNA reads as TGCGCCAGCTCACTGCAAGGCGGGCAAGAGACCCAGTACTTC.

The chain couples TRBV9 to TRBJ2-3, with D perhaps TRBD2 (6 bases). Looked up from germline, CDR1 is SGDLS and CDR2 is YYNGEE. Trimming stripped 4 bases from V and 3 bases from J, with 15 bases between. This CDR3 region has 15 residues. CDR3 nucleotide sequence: TGTGCCAGCAGCTCAGCCCCGACTAGGACAGATACGCAGTATTTT. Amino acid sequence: CASSSAPTRTDTQYF. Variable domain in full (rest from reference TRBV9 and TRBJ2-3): DSGVTQTPKHLITATGQRVTLRCSPRSGDLSVYWYQQSLDQGLQFLIQYYNGEERAKGNILERFSAQQFPDLHSELNLSSLELGDSALYFCASSSAPTRTDTQYFGPGTRLTVL.

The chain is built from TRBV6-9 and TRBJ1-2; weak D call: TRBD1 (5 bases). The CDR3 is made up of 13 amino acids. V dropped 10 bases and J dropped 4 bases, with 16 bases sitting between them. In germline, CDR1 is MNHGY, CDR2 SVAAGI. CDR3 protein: CAIERGESYGYTF. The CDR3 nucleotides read TGTGCCATTGAAAGAGGGGAAAGCTATGGCTACACCTTC.

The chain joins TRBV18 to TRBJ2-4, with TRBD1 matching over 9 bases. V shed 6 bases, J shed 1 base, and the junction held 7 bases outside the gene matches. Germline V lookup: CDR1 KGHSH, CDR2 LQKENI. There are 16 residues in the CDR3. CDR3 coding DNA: TGTGCCAGCTCCTACGGACAGGGGAGTGCCAAAAACATTCAGTACTTC. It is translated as CASSYGQGSAKNIQYF.

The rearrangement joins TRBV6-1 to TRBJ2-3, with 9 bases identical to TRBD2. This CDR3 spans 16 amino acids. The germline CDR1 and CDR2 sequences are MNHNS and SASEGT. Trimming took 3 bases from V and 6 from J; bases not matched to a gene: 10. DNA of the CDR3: TGTGCCAGCAGTGAGTCTAGCGGGGCACGGAGTGATACGCAGTATTTT. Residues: CASSESSGARSDTQYF.

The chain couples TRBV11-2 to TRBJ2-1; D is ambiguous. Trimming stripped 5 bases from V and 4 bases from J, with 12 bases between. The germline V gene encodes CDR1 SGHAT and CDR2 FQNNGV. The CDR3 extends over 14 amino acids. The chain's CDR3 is CASSPRTQYNEQFF. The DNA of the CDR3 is TGTGCCAGCAGCCCTAGGACCCAGTACAATGAGCAGTTCTTC.

CDR3 sequence: CASSEGGQDRGSPLHF. DNA of the CDR3: TGTGCCAGCAGTGAAGGGGGTCAGGATCGTGGTTCACCCCTCCACTTT. The rearrangement joins TRBV2 to TRBJ1-6; D is undetermined. The CDR3 loop spans 16 amino acids. Germline CDR1 SNHLY, CDR2 FYNNEI. V shed 1 base and J shed 9 bases, with 16 bases lying between them. Supplemented by reference TRBV2 and TRBJ1-6, the full variable domain reads EPEVTQTPSHQVTQMGQEVILRCVPISNHLYFYWYRQILGQKVEFLVSFYNNEISEKSEIFDDQFSVERPDGSNFTLKIRSTKLEDSAMYFCASSEGGQDRGSPLHFGNGTRLTVT.

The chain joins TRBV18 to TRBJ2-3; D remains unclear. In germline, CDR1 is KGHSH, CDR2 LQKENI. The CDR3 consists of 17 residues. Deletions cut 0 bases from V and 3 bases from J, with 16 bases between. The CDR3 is CASSPPGLPFRTDTQYF. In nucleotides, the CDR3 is TGTGCCAGCTCACCACCCGGTCTCCCATTCAGGACAGATACGCAGTATTTT.